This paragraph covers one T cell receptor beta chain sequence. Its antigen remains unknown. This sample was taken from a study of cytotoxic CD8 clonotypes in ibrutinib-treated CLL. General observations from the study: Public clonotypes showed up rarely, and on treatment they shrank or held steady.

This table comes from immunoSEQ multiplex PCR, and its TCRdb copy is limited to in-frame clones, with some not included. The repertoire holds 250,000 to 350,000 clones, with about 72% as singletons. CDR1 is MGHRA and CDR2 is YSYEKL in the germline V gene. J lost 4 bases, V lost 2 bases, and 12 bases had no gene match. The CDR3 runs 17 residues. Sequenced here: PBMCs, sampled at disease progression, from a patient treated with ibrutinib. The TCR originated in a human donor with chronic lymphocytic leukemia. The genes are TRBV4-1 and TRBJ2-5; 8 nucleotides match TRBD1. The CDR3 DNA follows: TGCGCCAGCAGCCAACCCGCCCCCCGGACAGGGCTAGAGACCCAGTACTTC. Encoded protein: CASSQPAPRTGLETQYF.